What follows describes a single T cell receptor (beta chain). A clone one base away is much larger, so this may be a read error. In this CDR3 the conserved last residue, phenylalanine or tryptophan, is missing, so a read error is likely. Germline V lookup: CDR1 PRHDT, CDR2 FYEKMQ (reference sequence). The CDR3 has 15 amino acids. V shed 3 bases and J 5 bases; nucleotides not matched to a gene: 8. Amplification targeted the TCR beta CDR3 regions, with RNA transcripts as the source material. First-round RT-PCR relied on HTBI primers, and a second-round multiplex PCR came next. MiXCR was run by TCRdb on the multiplex PCR reads, yielding one entry per CDR3 protein. The data contain some 520,000 distinct CDR3 sequences, 14% of them singletons. This sample is part of a study of Graves' ophthalmopathy and Graves' hyperthyroidism.

The rearrangement uses TRBV13 and TRBJ2-5; 8 bases are shared with TRBD1. Sequencing used blood. The sequence was obtained from a woman in her 30s with Graves' ophthalmopathy. The CDR3 nucleotides read TGTGCCAGCAGCTTTGGGCAGGGGGCGCGGGAGACCCAGTACCTC. Residues: CASSFGQGARETQYL.